This record covers a single TCR beta chain. These data come from a study of T cell changes during pregnancy in multiple sclerosis. Between the trimmed V and J ends, which lost 0 bases and 5 bases, there was a span of 14 bases. The CDR3 runs 15 residues. Germline assignment: CDR1 SGHNT and CDR2 YYREEE (reference sequence). Clones were sequenced by immunoSEQ multiplex PCR, and TCRdb holds only the in-frame ones, with some missing. The repertoire holds about 60,000 clones, with less than 95% as singletons. This receptor was obtained from a female donor in good health, enrolled as a control in a pregnancy study. Source: peripheral blood, taken in the second trimester of pregnancy. The J gene is TRBJ2-5, the V gene TRBV5-4; a weak D match, TRBD1 (6 bases). The CDR3 loop is CASSLGSGGRETQYF. The CDR3 DNA reads TGTGCCAGCAGCTTGGGGAGTGGGGGCCGGGAGACCCAGTACTTC.